This T cell receptor beta chain was sequenced during a study of cytomegalovirus exposure and HLA in healthy donors. Overall study context: The 110 or so validation repertoires used a platform that matched the one used for the 600 to 700 first-cohort repertoires, as a later analysis reported. General observations from the study: Cytomegalovirus association was listed for under 200 TCR beta chains. Most TCRs appeared rarely, but some public TCRs recurred in many donors.

Using immunoSEQ multiplex PCR, the repertoire was profiled, and TCRdb retains in-frame clones only, with some absent. Of 110,000 or so clones in the sample, roughly 83% were seen once. Comments on this clone: Antigen specificity is unknown.

The germline gives CDR1 MNHEY, CDR2 SMNVEV (reference sequence). Deletions cut 7 bases from V and 9 bases from J, with 16 bases between. The CDR3 has 14 residues. The receptor was derived from a man aged 18 to 30 in good health and CMV-seronegative. This chain uses TRBV27 with TRBJ1-6, with D hard to call. Sequencing used PBMCs. The CDR3 here is CASTSDRGLSPLHF. Here the CDR3 DNA reads TGTGCCAGCACCTCCGACCGAGGCCTTTCACCCCTCCACTTT.